This TCR beta chain was recovered during a study of T cell repertoires in cytomegalovirus infection. Looking at the study overall: CMV infection together with matching HLA type was indicated by public TCR beta signatures.

TCRdb called the reads again in MiXCR, with one record for every CDR3 protein. The table includes 560,000 or so distinct CDR3 sequences, approximately 16% detected once. Study-wide results and caveats: Pooled public TCR beta family frequency picked out CMV carriers with the relevant HLA. HLA-C-restricted CMV-specific TCR beta clonotypes prevailed in the ex vivo response.

This clonotype turned up a few times. Antigen specificity is unknown. Germline-derived CDR1 and CDR2 are SGDLS and YYNGEE. Trimming removed 0 bases at V and 1 base at J, with 13 bases between. This CDR3 spans 17 amino acids. The sequenced material came from CD8+ T cells from PBMCs. This sequence originates from a human donor in good health (CMV status not recorded). Some clones in this sample may be carry-over from other donors' samples. The chain employs TRBV9 and TRBJ2-2, with a weak D call TRBD1 (5 bases). The CDR3 protein is CASSVALRQGNTGELFF. The CDR3 bases are TGTGCCAGCAGCGTAGCACTCCGGCAGGGGAACACCGGGGAGCTGTTTTTT.